This TCR beta chain was captured by sequencing in a study of T cell changes during pregnancy in multiple sclerosis. TCRdb's copy holds only in-frame clones and misses some; the assay was immunoSEQ multiplex PCR. The data hold about 62,000 clones, with 80% to 90% observed a single time. CDR3 length equals 14 residues. Germline V gene lookup returns CDR1 SGHDT and CDR2 YYEEEE. The ends were cut back, 7 bases at V and 3 bases at J, with 15 bases in the middle. The V and J genes are TRBV5-6 and TRBJ2-3, with a possible D match to TRBD2 (6 bases). The source of this sequence is a female donor with multiple sclerosis, enrolled in a pregnancy study. The sequencing used peripheral blood, collected in the first trimester of pregnancy. CDR3 coding DNA: TGTGCCAGCGAGGAGGGAGTAAGAACAGATACGCAGTATTTT. Amino acids: CASEEGVRTDTQYF. Full variable domain (rest looked up from reference TRBV5-6 and TRBJ2-3): DAGVTQSPTHLIKTRGQQVTLRCSPKSGHDTVSWYQQALGQGPQFIFQYYEEEERQRGNFPDRFSGHQFPNYSSELNVNALLLGDSALYLCASEEGVRTDTQYFGPGTRLTVL.